What follows describes a single T cell receptor (beta chain). These data come from a study of shared clonotypes between healthy human individuals. The CDR3 loop spans 14 amino acids. Germline-derived CDR1 and CDR2 are SEHNR and FQNEAQ (reference sequence). Trimming pared 5 bases from V and 1 base from J, leaving 10 bases between. Using immunoSEQ multiplex PCR, the repertoire was profiled, and TCRdb retains in-frame clones only, with some absent. The repertoire consists of about 2.4 million clones, with 80% to 95% occurring once and the leading ten covering 0.36%. The TCR was taken from a man between 18 and 29 years old in good health. Some clones in this sample may be carry-over from other donors' samples. The sequencing input was naive CD4+ T cells from PBMCs. Specified subset: CD45RA+ positively selected. The V and J genes are TRBV7-9 and TRBJ2-3; D is unresolved. CDR3 nucleotide sequence: TGTGCCAGCAGCCCCGACCGGCGCACAGATACGCAGTATTTT. It translates to CASSPDRRTDTQYF.